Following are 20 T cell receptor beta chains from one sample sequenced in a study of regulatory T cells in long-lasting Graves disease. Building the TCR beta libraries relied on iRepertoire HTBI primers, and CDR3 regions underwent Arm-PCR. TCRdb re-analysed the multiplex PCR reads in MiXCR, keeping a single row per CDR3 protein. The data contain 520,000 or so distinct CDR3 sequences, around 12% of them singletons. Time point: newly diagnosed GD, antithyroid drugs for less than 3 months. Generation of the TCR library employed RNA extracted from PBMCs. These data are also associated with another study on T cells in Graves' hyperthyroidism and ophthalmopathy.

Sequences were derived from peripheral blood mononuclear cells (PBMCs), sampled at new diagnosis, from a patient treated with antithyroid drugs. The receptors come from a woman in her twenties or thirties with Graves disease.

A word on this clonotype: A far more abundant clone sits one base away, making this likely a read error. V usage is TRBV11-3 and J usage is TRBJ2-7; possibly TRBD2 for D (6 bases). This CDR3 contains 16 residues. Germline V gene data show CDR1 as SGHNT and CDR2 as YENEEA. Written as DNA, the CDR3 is TGTGCCAGCAGCACCCGCCGGGCGGGAAATTCCTACGGGCAGTACTTC. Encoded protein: CASSTRRAGNSYGQYF.

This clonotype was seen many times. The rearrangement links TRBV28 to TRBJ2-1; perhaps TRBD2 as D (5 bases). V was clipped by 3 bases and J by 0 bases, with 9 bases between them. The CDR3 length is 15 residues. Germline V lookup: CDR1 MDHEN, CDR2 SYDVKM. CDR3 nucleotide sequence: TGTGCCAGCAGTTTGGCGGGCCACTCCTACAATGAGCAGTTCTTC. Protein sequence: CASSLAGHSYNEQFF.

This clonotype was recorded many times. The CDR3 spells CSVVRGPNEKLFF. The CDR3 region has the DNA TGCAGCGTTGTTCGGGGGCCGAATGAAAAACTGTTTTTT. The chain couples TRBV29-1 to TRBJ1-4; D is perhaps TRBD1 (6 bases). The germline V and J ends were trimmed by 4 bases and 5 bases, with 11 bases remaining between them. Germline V gives CDR1 SQVTM, CDR2 ANQGSEA. The CDR3 sequence is 13 residues long. The whole variable domain, filled in from reference TRBV29-1 and TRBJ1-4, reads SAVISQKPSRDICQRGTSLTIQCQVDSQVTMMFWYRQQPGQSLTLIATANQGSEATYESGFVIDKFPISRPNLTFSTLTVSNMSPEDSSIYLCSVVRGPNEKLFFGSGTQLSVL.

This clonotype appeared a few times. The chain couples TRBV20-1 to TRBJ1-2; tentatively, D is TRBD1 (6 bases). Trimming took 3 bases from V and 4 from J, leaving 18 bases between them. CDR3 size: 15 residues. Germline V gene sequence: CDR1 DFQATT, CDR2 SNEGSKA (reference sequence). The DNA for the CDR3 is TGCAGTGCTAGGGCCCGGGGGGGGCTTGGCTATGGCTACACCTTC. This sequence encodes CSARARGGLGYGYTF.

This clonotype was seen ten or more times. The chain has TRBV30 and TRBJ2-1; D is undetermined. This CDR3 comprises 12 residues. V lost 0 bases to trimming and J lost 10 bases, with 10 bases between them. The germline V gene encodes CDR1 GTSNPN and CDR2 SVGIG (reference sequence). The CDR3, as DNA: TGTGCCTGGAGTGTCGGCAGTCAAGAGCAGTTCTTC. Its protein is CAWSVGSQEQFF. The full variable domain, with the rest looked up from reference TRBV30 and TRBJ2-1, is SQTIHQWPATLVQPVGSPLSLECTVEGTSNPNLYWYRQAAGRGLQLLFYSVGIGQISSEVPQNLSASRPQDRQFILSSKKLLLSDSGFYLCAWSVGSQEQFFGPGTRLTVL.

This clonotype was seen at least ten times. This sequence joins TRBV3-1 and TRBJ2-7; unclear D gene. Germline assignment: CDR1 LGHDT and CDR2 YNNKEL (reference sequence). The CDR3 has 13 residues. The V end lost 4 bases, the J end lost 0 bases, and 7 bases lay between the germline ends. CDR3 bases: TGTGCCAGCAGCCTCTTCGACTCCTACGAGCAGTACTTC. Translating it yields CASSLFDSYEQYF.

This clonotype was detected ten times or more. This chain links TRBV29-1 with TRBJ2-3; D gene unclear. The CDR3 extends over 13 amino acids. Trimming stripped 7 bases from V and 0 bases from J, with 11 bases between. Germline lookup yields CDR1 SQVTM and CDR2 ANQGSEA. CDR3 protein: CSALTDSTDTQYF. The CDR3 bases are TGCAGCGCCCTTACGGACAGCACAGATACGCAGTATTTT.

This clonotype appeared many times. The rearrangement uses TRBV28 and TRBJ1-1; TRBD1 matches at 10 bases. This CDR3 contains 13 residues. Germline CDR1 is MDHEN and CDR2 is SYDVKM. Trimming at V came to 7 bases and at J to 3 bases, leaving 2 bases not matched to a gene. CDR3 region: CASIGQGDTEAFF. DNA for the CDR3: TGTGCCAGCATCGGACAGGGGGACACTGAAGCTTTCTTT.

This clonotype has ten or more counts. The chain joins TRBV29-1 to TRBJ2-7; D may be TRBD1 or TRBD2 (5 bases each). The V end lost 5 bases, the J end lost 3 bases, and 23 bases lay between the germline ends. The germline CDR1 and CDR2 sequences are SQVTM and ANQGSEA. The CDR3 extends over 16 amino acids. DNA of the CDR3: TGCAGCGTTCCGGGCAGGGAATTCGGGGATAGCTACGAGCAGTACTTC. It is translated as CSVPGREFGDSYEQYF.

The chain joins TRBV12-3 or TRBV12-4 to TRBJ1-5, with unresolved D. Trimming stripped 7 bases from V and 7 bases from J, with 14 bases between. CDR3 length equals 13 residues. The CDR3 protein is CASTLGRLQPQHF. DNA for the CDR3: TGTGCCAGCACCCTAGGACGGCTCCAGCCCCAGCATTTT.

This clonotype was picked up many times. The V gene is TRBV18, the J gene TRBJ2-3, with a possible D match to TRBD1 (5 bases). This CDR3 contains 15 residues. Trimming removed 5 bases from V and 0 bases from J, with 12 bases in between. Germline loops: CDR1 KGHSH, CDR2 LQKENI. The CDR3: CASSVGQTSTDTQYF. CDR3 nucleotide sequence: TGTGCCAGCTCAGTCGGACAAACTAGCACAGATACGCAGTATTTT.

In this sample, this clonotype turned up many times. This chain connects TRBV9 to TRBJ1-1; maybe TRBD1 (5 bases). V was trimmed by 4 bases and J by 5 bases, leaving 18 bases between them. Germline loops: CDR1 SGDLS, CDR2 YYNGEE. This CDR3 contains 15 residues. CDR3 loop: CASSPYEGRGTEAFF. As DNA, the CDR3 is TGTGCCAGCAGCCCCTATGAGGGGAGAGGAACTGAAGCTTTCTTT.

CDR3 amino acids: CATSKLQGVPNTGELFF. Here the CDR3 DNA reads TGTGCCACCAGCAAATTGCAGGGGGTCCCGAACACCGGGGAGCTGTTTTTT. The V gene is TRBV15, the J gene TRBJ2-2; TRBD1 matches at 7 bases. CDR1 and CDR2 (germline): LNHNV, YYDKDF (reference sequence). The CDR3 has 17 residues. V lost 4 bases to trimming and J lost 0 bases; unmatched junction nucleotides: 8.

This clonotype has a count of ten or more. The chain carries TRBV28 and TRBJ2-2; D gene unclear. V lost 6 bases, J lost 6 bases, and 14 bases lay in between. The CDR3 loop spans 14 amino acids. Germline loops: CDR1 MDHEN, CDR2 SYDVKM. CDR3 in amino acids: CASRTVKFAGELFF. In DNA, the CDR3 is TGTGCCAGCAGGACCGTGAAGTTCGCCGGGGAGCTGTTTTTT.

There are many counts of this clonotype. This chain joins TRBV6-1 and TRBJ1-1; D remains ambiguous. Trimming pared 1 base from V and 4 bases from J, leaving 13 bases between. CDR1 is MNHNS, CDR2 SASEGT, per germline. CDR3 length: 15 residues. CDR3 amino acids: CASSEVGWVSTEAFF. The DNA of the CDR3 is TGTGCCAGCAGTGAAGTTGGCTGGGTCAGCACTGAAGCTTTCTTT.

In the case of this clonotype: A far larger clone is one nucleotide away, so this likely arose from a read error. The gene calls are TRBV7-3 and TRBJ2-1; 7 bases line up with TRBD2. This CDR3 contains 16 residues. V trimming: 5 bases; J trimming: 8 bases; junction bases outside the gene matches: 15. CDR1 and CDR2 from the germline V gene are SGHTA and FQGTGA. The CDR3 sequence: CASSPSLVGGPHEQFF. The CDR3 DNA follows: TGTGCCAGCAGCCCATCTCTAGTGGGAGGGCCACATGAGCAGTTCTTC.

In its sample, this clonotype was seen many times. CDR3 sequence: CASSEGANVLTF. In nucleotides, the CDR3 is TGTGCCAGCAGTGAAGGGGCCAACGTCCTGACTTTC. This chain connects TRBV2 to TRBJ2-6; D remains unclear. Deletions cut 1 base from V and 5 bases from J, with 0 bases between. The germline V gene encodes CDR1 SNHLY and CDR2 FYNNEI. This CDR3 spans 12 amino acids.

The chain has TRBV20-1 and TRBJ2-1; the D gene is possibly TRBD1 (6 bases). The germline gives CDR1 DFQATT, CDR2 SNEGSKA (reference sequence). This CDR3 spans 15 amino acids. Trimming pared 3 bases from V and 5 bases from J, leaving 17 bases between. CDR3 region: CSARTGGADHNEQFF. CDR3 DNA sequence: TGCAGTGCTAGGACAGGTGGGGCCGATCACAATGAGCAGTTCTTC.

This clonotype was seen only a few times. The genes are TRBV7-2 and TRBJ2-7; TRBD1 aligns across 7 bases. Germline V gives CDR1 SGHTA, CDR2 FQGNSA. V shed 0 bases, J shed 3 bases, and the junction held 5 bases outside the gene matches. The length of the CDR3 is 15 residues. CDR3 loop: CASSLALGQSYEQYF. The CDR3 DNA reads TGTGCCAGCAGCTTAGCGCTGGGACAGAGCTACGAGCAGTACTTC.

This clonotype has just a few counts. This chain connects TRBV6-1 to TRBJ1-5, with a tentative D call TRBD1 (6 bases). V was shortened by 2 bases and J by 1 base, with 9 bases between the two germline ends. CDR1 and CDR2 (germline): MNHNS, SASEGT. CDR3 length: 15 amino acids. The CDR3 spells CASSERTASNQPQHF. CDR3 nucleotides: TGTGCCAGCAGTGAAAGGACAGCCAGCAATCAGCCCCAGCATTTT.